This T cell receptor (beta chain) is drawn from a study of blood T cell repertoires in COVID-19. Study-level information: Sample material is recorded as cDNA or gDNA derived from T cells, B-cell-depleted T cells, or PBMCs.

The CDR3 runs 16 residues. Germline-derived CDR1 and CDR2 are MRHNA and SNTAGT. After removal of 3 bases from V and 4 bases from J, the junction contained 8 bases not matched to a gene. In the original analysis: Estimation of nucleated cell counts relied on the amplification of reference gene primers. Here immunoSEQ multiplex PCR was the method, and the copy in TCRdb shows in-frame clones only, minus some. V and J calls and clone size are copied from that table; D and trimming were computed from the DNA. The table lists more than 85,000 clones, around 85% of them singletons. This chain connects TRBV6-4 to TRBJ2-1; 8 positions agree with TRBD2. Sequenced: peripheral blood. This receptor was identified in a human donor in a cohort sampled during active COVID-19. CDR3 sequence reads: CASSEFGAGGYNEQFF. The CDR3 region has the DNA TGTGCCAGCAGTGAATTCGGGGCGGGAGGATACAATGAGCAGTTCTTC.